Described below is a single TCR beta chain sequence and its context. Antigen unknown. Hyperthyroidism in the patients, aged 18 to 65, was newly diagnosed and under 2 months in duration. On the basis of clinical symptoms, serum thyroxine and TRAb, thyroid ultrasound and orbital computed tomography, diagnoses were made. This record belongs to a study of T cells in Graves' hyperthyroidism and ophthalmopathy. Study-wide context: Before treatment of any kind, peripheral blood was taken at initial diagnosis.

Amplified TCR beta CDR3 regions derived from RNA transcripts. First-round RT-PCR of the TCR CDR3 relied on the HTBI primer set. TCRdb analysed the multiplex PCR reads with MiXCR anew, one entry per CDR3 protein. Here the sample spans some 600,000 distinct CDR3 sequences, approximately 15% being singletons. Study-level findings and limits: Most clonotypes that expanded in the thyroid above 0.001 also showed up in blood.

The CDR3 loop spans 19 amino acids. CDR1 is MNHEY, CDR2 SMNVEV, per germline (reference sequence). V lost 4 bases to trimming and J lost 7 bases; unmatched junction nucleotides: 14. The sequenced sample consisted of blood. This chain uses TRBV27 with TRBJ2-1, with 15 nucleotides matching TRBD2. This TCR came from a woman in her twenties or thirties with Graves' hyperthyroidism that later progressed to Graves' ophthalmopathy. The CDR3 DNA reads TGTGCCAGCAGTTCCTGGGGACTAGCGGGAGGCCCAAAGCCTAATGAGCAGTTCTTC. Translating it yields CASSSWGLAGGPKPNEQFF.